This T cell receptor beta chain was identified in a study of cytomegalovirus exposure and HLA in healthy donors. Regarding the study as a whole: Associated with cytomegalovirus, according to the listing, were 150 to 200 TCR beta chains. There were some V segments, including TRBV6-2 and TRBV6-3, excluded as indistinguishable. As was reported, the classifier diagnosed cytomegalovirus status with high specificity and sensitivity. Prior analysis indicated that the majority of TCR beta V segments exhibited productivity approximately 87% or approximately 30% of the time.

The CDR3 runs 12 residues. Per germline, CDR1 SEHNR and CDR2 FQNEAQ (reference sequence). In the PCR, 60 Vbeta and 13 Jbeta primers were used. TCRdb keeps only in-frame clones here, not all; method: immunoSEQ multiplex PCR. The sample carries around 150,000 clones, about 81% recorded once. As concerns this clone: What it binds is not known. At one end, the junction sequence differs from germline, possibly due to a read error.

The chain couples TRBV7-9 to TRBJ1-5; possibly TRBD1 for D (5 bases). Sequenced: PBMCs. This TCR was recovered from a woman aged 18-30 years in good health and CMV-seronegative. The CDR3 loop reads CSSSLDGGPQHF. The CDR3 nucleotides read TGTTCCAGCAGCTTAGACGGGGGGCCCCAGCATTTT.